The 29 T cell receptor beta chains reported below all come from one sample, sequenced in a study of CD8 T cells in ankylosing spondylitis. Their antigens are not known. MiXCR, run by TCRdb on the 5' RACE reads, gives a single entry per CDR3 protein. The sample consists of around 540,000 distinct CDR3 sequences, roughly 12% of them appearing once. General study points: Blood of patients with ankylosing spondylitis appeared to be characterized by a TCR beta motif of several highly homologous variants.

The sequencing input was blood, either unsorted or a sorted T cell fraction (not recorded which). These receptors all come from a male donor with ankylosing spondylitis.

V gene TRBV7-9 combines with J gene TRBJ2-1; TRBD1 matches at 7 bases. From germline, CDR1 is SEHNR and CDR2 FQNEAQ (reference sequence). The CDR3 runs 14 residues. The trim removed 5 bases at V and 5 bases at J, leaving 6 bases unmatched. CDR3 sequence: CASSDSTGDNEQFF. CDR3 sequence (DNA): TGTGCCAGCAGCGACTCCACAGGGGACAATGAGCAGTTCTTC. The entire variable domain, with the rest obtained from reference TRBV7-9 and TRBJ2-1, is as follows: DTGVSQNPRHKITKRGQNVTFRCDPISEHNRLYWYRQTLGQGPEFLTYFQNEAQLEKSRLLSDRFSAERPKGSFSTLEIQRTEQGDSAMYLCASSDSTGDNEQFFGPGTRLTVL.

This clonotype showed up just a few times. The chain joins TRBV6-2 or TRBV6-3 to TRBJ1-4; tentative D call: TRBD1 (5 bases). The CDR3 runs 15 residues. The V end lost 2 bases, the J end lost 4 bases, and 11 bases lay between the germline ends. The germline CDR1 and CDR2 sequences are MNHEY and SVGEGT. The CDR3 reads CASSYEGRINEKLFF. Here the CDR3 DNA reads TGTGCCAGCAGTTACGAGGGACGGATTAATGAAAAACTGTTTTTT.

This clonotype was detected ten times or more. This sequence joins TRBV29-1 and TRBJ2-1, with a possible D match to TRBD2 (6 bases). The CDR3 is made up of 14 amino acids. The V gene lost 4 bases and the J gene lost 9 bases, with 19 bases spanning the gap. Germline V gene sequence: CDR1 SQVTM, CDR2 ANQGSEA. CDR3 nucleotides: TGCAGCGTTGGACGGAGGGCCCTACCGGGTGAGCAGTTCTTC. Protein sequence: CSVGRRALPGEQFF.

V gene TRBV7-2 combines with J gene TRBJ2-3; D tentatively fits TRBD1 or TRBD2 (5 bases each). The CDR3 is 15 amino acids. Germline CDR1 SGHTA, CDR2 FQGNSA. Trimming cost V 5 bases and J 0 bases, with 12 bases left between them. The CDR3: CASSRGTASTDTQYF. DNA for the CDR3: TGTGCCAGCAGCCGAGGGACGGCTAGCACAGATACGCAGTATTTT.

This clonotype was counted between two and nine times. V gene TRBV20-1 combines with J gene TRBJ1-2; D gene uncertain. V was trimmed by 0 bases and J by 6 bases, leaving 14 bases between them. The CDR3 consists of 14 residues. Germline loops: CDR1 DFQATT, CDR2 SNEGSKA (reference sequence). Written as DNA, the CDR3 is TGCAGTGCTAGAGACTTTGGGTGGGTAGATGGCTACACCTTC. The encoded protein is CSARDFGWVDGYTF.

This clonotype appeared many times. The chain combines TRBV7-9 with TRBJ2-3; TRBD2 aligns across 8 bases. Germline CDR1 and CDR2: SEHNR and FQNEAQ (reference sequence). The CDR3 spans 14 residues. The V segment lost 7 bases and the J segment 7 bases; nucleotides outside the gene matches: 10. CDR3 region: CASNPGLGSYTQYF. DNA of the CDR3: TGTGCCAGCAACCCGGGACTAGGCTCATATACGCAGTATTTT.

This chain's CDR3 is CASSLEGAGITDTQYF. CDR3 nucleotide sequence: TGTGCCAGCAGCTTAGAGGGGGCAGGGATCACAGATACGCAGTATTTT. This sequence joins TRBV11-3 and TRBJ2-3; possible D gene TRBD1, 6 bases. V was cut by 0 bases and J by 2 bases, with 12 bases left in between. The CDR3 totals 16 residues. Germline loops: CDR1 SGHNT, CDR2 YENEEA.

This clonotype was seen only a few times. The chain uses TRBV10-3 and TRBJ1-1, with D perhaps matching TRBD1 (5 bases). Germline CDR1 ENHRY, CDR2 SYGVKD. This CDR3 has 13 amino acids. With 6 bases removed from V and 1 base from J, the gap between germline ends came to 9 bases. CDR3 DNA sequence: TGTGCCATCAGCCCGGGGGGGAACACTGAAGCTTTCTTT. As protein: CAISPGGNTEAFF.

This clonotype has just a few counts. The chain combines TRBV11-2 with TRBJ1-1; no clear D. Germline CDR1 reads SGHAT; CDR2 reads FQNNGV. V was pared by 1 base and J by 1 base, with 7 bases between. There are 14 residues in the CDR3. CDR3 DNA sequence: TGTGCCAGCAGCTTAGCAAACACGAACACTGAAGCTTTCTTT. It translates to CASSLANTNTEAFF.

V is TRBV20-1 and J is TRBJ2-1, with a weak D call TRBD2 (6 bases). Germline V gives CDR1 DFQATT, CDR2 SNEGSKA (reference sequence). V was cut by 8 bases and J by 6 bases, with 17 bases left in between. This CDR3 has 13 amino acids. This CDR3 reads CSIGTYPTNEQFF. DNA for the CDR3: TGCAGTATCGGGACTTACCCCACCAATGAGCAGTTCTTC.

The table lists this clonotype with many counts. This chain connects TRBV3-1 to TRBJ2-2, with TRBD1 matching 9 bases. The germline gives CDR1 LGHDT, CDR2 YNNKEL (reference sequence). This CDR3 has 14 amino acids. Trimming at V came to 5 bases and at J to 5 bases, leaving 3 bases not matched to a gene. CDR3 bases: TGTGCCAGCAGCACAGGACAGGGGACCGGGGAGCTGTTTTTT. It specifies CASSTGQGTGELFF. The whole variable domain, filled in from reference TRBV3-1 and TRBJ2-2, reads DTAVSQTPKYLVTQMGNDKSIKCEQNLGHDTMYWYKQDSKKFLKIMFSYNNKELIINETVPNRFSPKSPDKAHLNLHINSLELGDSAVYFCASSTGQGTGELFFGEGSRLTVL.

J is TRBJ1-1 and V is TRBV15, with D unclear. Germline V gene lookup returns CDR1 LNHNV and CDR2 YYDKDF (reference sequence). The CDR3 runs to 12 residues. The ends were cut back, 1 base at V and 5 bases at J, with 5 bases in the middle. The DNA of the CDR3 is TGTGCCACCAGCAGAGGGATTACTGAAGCTTTCTTT. Its translation is CATSRGITEAFF.

The chain recombines TRBV3-1 with TRBJ2-3; no clear D. Germline loops: CDR1 LGHDT, CDR2 YNNKEL (reference sequence). The CDR3 totals 14 residues. Trimming removed 1 base from V and 5 bases from J, with 10 bases in between. Here the CDR3 DNA reads TGTGCCAGCAGCCAAGCCCCTCTAGGAGATACGCAGTATTTT. This encodes CASSQAPLGDTQYF.

The chain joins TRBV6-2 or TRBV6-3 to TRBJ2-7; TRBD2 is a possible D gene (6 bases). Germline values: CDR1 MNHEY, CDR2 SVGEGT. The ends were cut back, 8 bases at V and 4 bases at J, with 15 bases in the middle. The CDR3 contains 13 residues. As DNA, the CDR3 is TGTGCCAGCCGGGAGCAGGGCTCATACGAGCAGTACTTC. Translating it yields CASREQGSYEQYF.

The chain recombines TRBV20-1 with TRBJ2-1, with a weak D call TRBD2 (5 bases). Germline CDR1 and CDR2: DFQATT and SNEGSKA (reference sequence). The CDR3 is 14 amino acids. V was trimmed by 5 bases and J by 0 bases, leaving 11 bases between them. In nucleotides, the CDR3 is TGCAGTGCTTGGAGGAGCGGCTCCTACAATGAGCAGTTCTTC. This sequence encodes CSAWRSGSYNEQFF.

This clonotype was seen only a few times. This chain links TRBV6-2 or TRBV6-3 with TRBJ1-5, with 10 bases identical to TRBD1. Germline CDR1 and CDR2: MNHEY and SVGEGT. V lost 2 bases and J lost 0; bases outside the gene matches: 13. CDR3 length: 20 residues. The CDR3 loop reads CASSYTYRDRGGYSNQPQHF. The CDR3 DNA follows: TGTGCCAGCAGTTACACATACCGGGACAGGGGTGGTTATAGCAATCAGCCCCAGCATTTT.

This clonotype was observed a handful of times. The chain carries TRBV11-2 and TRBJ1-2; D uncertain. Trimming pared 6 bases from V and 2 bases from J, leaving 16 bases between. Per germline, CDR1 SGHAT and CDR2 FQNNGV. This CDR3 comprises 15 residues. For the CDR3, the DNA is TGTGCCAGCAGTAAACTTACGTCCGGGAACTATGGCTACACCTTC. It is translated as CASSKLTSGNYGYTF.

The chain recombines TRBV7-9 with TRBJ2-5; TRBD1 agrees at 7 bases. CDR1 and CDR2 from the germline V gene are SEHNR and FQNEAQ (reference sequence). Germline trimming cut 2 bases from V and 4 bases from J; bases unmatched to any gene: 4. The CDR3 contains 14 residues. The chain's CDR3 is CASSLRGLAETQYF. Here the CDR3 DNA reads TGTGCCAGCAGCTTAAGGGGGCTCGCAGAGACCCAGTACTTC.

The chain recombines TRBV27 with TRBJ2-1; 10 nucleotides line up with TRBD1. The V gene end was trimmed by 7 bases and the J gene end by 6 bases; junction bases not matched to a gene: 9. This CDR3 spans 15 amino acids. Germline CDR1 and CDR2: MNHEY and SMNVEV (reference sequence). The CDR3 spells CASTTSGQGGNEQFF. The DNA of the CDR3 is TGTGCCAGCACCACATCAGGACAGGGGGGCAATGAGCAGTTCTTC.

This clonotype was seen at least ten times. The chain is built from TRBV6-4 and TRBJ2-1, with 9 bases aligning to TRBD2. Germline V CDR1 and CDR2: MRHNA, SNTAGT. This CDR3 has 15 residues. V was pared by 3 bases and J by 0 bases, with 0 bases of the junction left unmatched. This CDR3 reads CASSEAGGSYNEQFF. DNA for the CDR3: TGTGCCAGCAGTGAAGCGGGAGGCTCCTACAATGAGCAGTTCTTC.

This chain joins TRBV12-3 or TRBV12-4 and TRBJ2-7; D is ambiguous. This CDR3 region has 15 residues. The germline V and J ends were trimmed by 2 bases and 6 bases, with 17 bases remaining between them. The CDR3 loop reads CASSLSLYGSREQYV. The CDR3 DNA reads TGTGCCAGCAGTTTATCCCTCTACGGATCGCGCGAGCAGTACGTC.

Written as DNA, the CDR3 is TGTGCCATCAGTGATCGCAGGGGGTCCTATAATTCACCCCTCCACTTT. This encodes CAISDRRGSYNSPLHF. The chain combines TRBV10-3 with TRBJ1-6; the match to TRBD1 covers 7 bases. V was pared by 3 bases and J by 1 base, with 3 bases of the junction left unmatched. The germline gives CDR1 ENHRY, CDR2 SYGVKD. This CDR3 region has 16 residues.

The sample holds a few counts of this clonotype. The V call is TRBV3-1, the J call TRBJ1-5, with 7 nucleotides matching TRBD1. The CDR3 extends over 14 amino acids. V dropped 2 bases and J dropped 5; count of bases not matched to a gene: 3. The germline V gene has CDR1 LGHDT and CDR2 YNNKEL (reference sequence). CDR3 amino acids: CASSQTQGDQPQHF. CDR3 bases: TGTGCCAGCAGCCAAACCCAGGGGGATCAGCCCCAGCATTTT.

This clonotype has just a few counts. The chain has TRBV12-3 or TRBV12-4 and TRBJ2-1; D uncertain. V lost 9 bases, J lost 6 bases, and 18 bases lay in between. There are 14 residues in the CDR3. CDR3 residues: CASREELVGNEQFF. The CDR3 DNA is TGTGCCAGTAGAGAGGAGCTCGTGGGCAATGAGCAGTTCTTC.

The J gene is TRBJ1-1, the V gene TRBV5-1; 10 bases align to TRBD1. This CDR3 has 14 residues. Unmatched junction bases numbered 5, after V lost 4 bases and J lost 5 bases. In germline, CDR1 is SGHRS, CDR2 YFSETQ. Here the CDR3 reads CASSVGTGDTEAFF. DNA of the CDR3: TGCGCCAGCAGCGTCGGGACAGGGGATACTGAAGCTTTCTTT.

This clonotype was picked up a small number of times. The chain joins TRBV4-2 to TRBJ2-7; TRBD1 might be the D (5 bases). The CDR3 is 13 residues long. Trimming shortened V by 1 base and J by 4 bases, and 8 bases separated the two germline ends. The germline V gene encodes CDR1 LGHNA and CDR2 YNFKEQ. The CDR3 nucleotides read TGTGCCAGCAGCCAAGGTGGGGCTTACGAGCAGTACTTC. This translates into CASSQGGAYEQYF.

The CDR3 loop is CASSQDIANYGYTF. In DNA form, the CDR3 reads TGTGCCAGCAGCCAAGACATTGCTAACTATGGCTACACCTTC. V and J are TRBV14 and TRBJ1-2; D gene ambiguous. Trimming cost V 0 bases and J 0 bases, with 5 bases left between them. The V gene's germline CDR1 is SGHDN and CDR2 FVKESK. CDR3 length: 14 amino acids. Full variable domain (remainder filled in from reference TRBV14 and TRBJ1-2): EAGVTQFPSHSVIEKGQTVTLRCDPISGHDNLYWYRRVMGKEIKFLLHFVKESKQDESGMPNNRFLAERTGGTYSTLKVQPAELEDSGVYFCASSQDIANYGYTFGSGTRLTVV.

The rearrangement links TRBV18 to TRBJ2-5; the D is unclear. Germline V gene sequence: CDR1 KGHSH, CDR2 LQKENI. This CDR3 is 13 amino acids long. Trimming took off 2 bases at V and 5 bases at J, with 9 bases between the two ends. The CDR3 DNA reads as TGTGCCAGCTCACCAAGGCAGGCGGAGACCCAGTACTTC. Translated, it gives CASSPRQAETQYF.

The V call is TRBV5-1, the J call TRBJ2-1; 10 bases map to TRBD2. J was trimmed by 9 bases and V by 3 bases; bases with no gene match: 12. The length of the CDR3 is 16 residues. CDR1 is SGHRS and CDR2 is YFSETQ in the germline V gene. CDR3 sequence (DNA): TGCGCCAGCAGCTCCACCCAACTAGCGGGAACGGGTGAGCAGTTCTTC. The encoded protein is CASSSTQLAGTGEQFF.